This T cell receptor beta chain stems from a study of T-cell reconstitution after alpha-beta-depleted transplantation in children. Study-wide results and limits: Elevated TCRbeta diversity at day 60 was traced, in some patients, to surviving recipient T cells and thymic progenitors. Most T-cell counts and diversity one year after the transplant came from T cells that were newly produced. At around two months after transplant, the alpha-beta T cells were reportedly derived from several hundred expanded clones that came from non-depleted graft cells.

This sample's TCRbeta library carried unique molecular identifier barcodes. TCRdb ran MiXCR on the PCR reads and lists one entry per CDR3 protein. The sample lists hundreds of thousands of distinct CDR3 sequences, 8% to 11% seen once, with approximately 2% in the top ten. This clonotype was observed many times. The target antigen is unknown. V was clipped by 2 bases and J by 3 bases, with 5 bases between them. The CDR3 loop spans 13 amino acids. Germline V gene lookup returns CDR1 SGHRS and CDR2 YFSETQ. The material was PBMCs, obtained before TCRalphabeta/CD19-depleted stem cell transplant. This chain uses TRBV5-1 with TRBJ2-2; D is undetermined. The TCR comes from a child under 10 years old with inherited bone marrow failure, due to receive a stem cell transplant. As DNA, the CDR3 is TGCGCCAGCAGCTTTCAGGACACCGGGGAGCTGTTTTTT. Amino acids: CASSFQDTGELFF.